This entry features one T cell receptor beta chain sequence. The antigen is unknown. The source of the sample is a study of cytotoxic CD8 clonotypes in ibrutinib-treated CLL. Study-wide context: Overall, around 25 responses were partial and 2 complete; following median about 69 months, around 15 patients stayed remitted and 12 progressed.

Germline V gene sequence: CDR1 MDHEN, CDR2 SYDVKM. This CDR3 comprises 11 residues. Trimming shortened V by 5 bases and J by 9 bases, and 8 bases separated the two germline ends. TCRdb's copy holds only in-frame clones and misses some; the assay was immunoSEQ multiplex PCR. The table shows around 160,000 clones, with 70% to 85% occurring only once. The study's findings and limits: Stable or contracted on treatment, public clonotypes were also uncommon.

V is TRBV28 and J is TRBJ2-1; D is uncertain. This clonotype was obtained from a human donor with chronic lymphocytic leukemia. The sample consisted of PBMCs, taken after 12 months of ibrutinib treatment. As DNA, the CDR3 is TGTGCCAGCAGTGACCGTGGTGAGCAGTTCTTC. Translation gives CASSDRGEQFF.